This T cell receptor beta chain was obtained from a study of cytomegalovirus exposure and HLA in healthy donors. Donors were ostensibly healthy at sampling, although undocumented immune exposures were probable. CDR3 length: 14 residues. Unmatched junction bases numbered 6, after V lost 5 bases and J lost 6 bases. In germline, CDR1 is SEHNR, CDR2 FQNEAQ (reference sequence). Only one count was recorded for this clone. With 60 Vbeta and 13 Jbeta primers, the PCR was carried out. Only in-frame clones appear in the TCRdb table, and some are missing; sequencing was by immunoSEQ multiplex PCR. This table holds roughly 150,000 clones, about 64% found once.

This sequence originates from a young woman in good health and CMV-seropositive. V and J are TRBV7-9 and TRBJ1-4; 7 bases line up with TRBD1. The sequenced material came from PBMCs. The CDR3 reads CASSPRQGDEKLFF. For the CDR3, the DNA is TGTGCCAGCAGCCCGCGACAGGGAGATGAAAAACTGTTTTTT.